Detailed here is one T cell receptor beta chain. The antigen it recognizes is unknown. No base quality information exists; no much larger clone differs at one position. From its cysteine to its phenylalanine, the CDR3 spans 12 amino acids. The sequence is cut down to CDR3 DNA, 36 bases in frame from base 1. For this chain, trimming is 4 bases at the V end and 9 bases at the J end, and the number of junction bases without a gene match is 3. Sequences SGHNT (CDR1) and YYREEE (CDR2) are obtained from the germline V gene (reference sequence). The data belong to a study of blood T cell repertoires in COVID-19 (dated by TCRdb to 2018 to 2020). Regarding the research as a whole: The collaborator samples originated in the United States, Italy and Spain and spanned the acute and convalescent phases of COVID-19. Samples came from the ongoing ImmuneRACE study (first 160 participants) plus 1,254 subjects from 6 global collaborators. The repertoires were released in a freely available public database meant as a resource for research on the immune response to SARS-CoV-2. Where available, HLA class I and class II types were obtained from metadata supplied by the sample provider rather than from assay-based typing. A de-identified subject ID, COVID-19 status, age in years and sex were almost always included in the sample metadata. The material from the prospective study consisted of cDNA or gDNA derived from T cells, B-cell-depleted T cells, or PBMCs. Subjects who had been exposed to COVID-19, were actively infected with it, or had recovered from it provided the deeply sampled blood TCRbeta repertoires that made up the dataset. Results and caveats for the whole study, not just this receptor: The amount of clinical and demographic metadata varied by source and participant and was provided uncurated.

The collaborating institutions used their own protocols to collect whole blood in K2EDTA tubes. For TCRbeta analysis, collaborator samples were shipped as frozen whole blood, as isolated PBMCs, or as DNA extracted from either sample type. The immunoSEQ Assay, a bias-controlled multiplex PCR, was used to amplify TCRbeta CDR3 regions from genomic DNA. The study's own analysis went as follows. Within the assay, amplification of reference gene primers was used to estimate how many nucleated cells each sample contained. To quantify the absolute abundance of each unique TCRbeta CDR3 rearrangement, sequence reads were collapsed and filtered. For each sample, productive Simpson clonality was calculated as the square root of Simpson's diversity index across productive rearrangements. Held by TCRdb, this immuneACCESS table contains in-frame sequences only and omits some clones. Under half of the omission traces to an unresolved V gene where checked; the cause of the rest is unknown. That table furnishes V, J and clone size, whereas the DNA furnished D and trimming. The sample data list a few hundred thousand clones, and approximately 82% of these were observed just once. About 1.2% of the sample lies in the top ten.

The sequenced material came from peripheral blood. This clonotype was sampled from a woman aged 45-59 years with acute or convalescent COVID-19. In this chain, TRBV5-4 is recombined with TRBJ2-5, with 10 central nucleotides matching TRBD1. The bases read TGTGCCAGCAGCCCAGGACAGGGGGCCCAGTACTTC. The resulting protein is CASSPGQGAQYF.